This TCR beta chain was sequenced for a study of regulatory T cells in long-lasting Graves disease (TCRdb year 2021). General notes on the study: Persistent Graves' disease was defined as antithyroid drug treatment for over 5 years with persistently positive TSH receptor autoantibodies. TCR sequencing covered around 13 persistent and around 20 newly diagnosed Graves' disease patients, 33 samples in total. Patients with persistent Graves' disease were compared with patients with newly diagnosed Graves' disease using TCR sequencing and RNA sequencing of peripheral blood. The study was registered as a clinical trial and conducted in China. In the clinical cohort, patients with persistent Graves' disease had used antithyroid drugs for an average of roughly ten years. On the study overall, not on this receptor specifically: The small sample size was acknowledged by the authors as a limitation that may reduce accuracy. Peripheral blood alone was examined, since thyroid tissue, which constituted the primary lesion, could not be accessed. TRBV28, TRBJ1-2 and TRBJ2-5 were preferentially used in persistent disease, while TRBV20-1 and TRBJ2-1 were favored in newly diagnosed disease. Compared with newly diagnosed patients, persistent Graves' disease patients had lower TCR Shannon entropy and fewer highly expanded clones, which suggests clonal expansion. Sequencing and analysis were limited to the TCR beta chain. Persistent patients shared more public clonotypes among themselves (around 2,800) than newly diagnosed patients did (approximately 900).

The library was prepared using multiplex PCR. For sequencing, an Illumina HiSeq 4000 was employed. iRepertoire HTBI primers and Arm-PCR amplification of CDR3 regions were used to construct TCR beta libraries. Before sequencing, the PCR products went through gel purification. The authors processed their data as follows. A total of roughly 67 TRBV and some 15 TRBJ segments were identified across samples and were used for gene usage analysis of CDR3 amino acid clonotypes. COPE and FqMerger were used to merge the filtered high-quality paired reads into contigs. BLAST was used to align contigs to IMGT TRBV, TRBD and TRBJ reference genes, and CDR3 was defined according to IMGT. Highly expanded clones were defined as clonotypes with a frequency above 0.1%. Shannon entropy was used to measure repertoire diversity, and the Gini coefficient was used to measure V-J evenness. A clonotype found in more than one individual was treated as public. The public reads were reprocessed in TCRdb via fastp at Q25 and MiXCR, keeping in-frame beta chains. CDR3 protein sequences are deduplicated, and each keeps its most common genes and DNA. TCRdb's processing, not the study's, gives the V and J calls here. A total of over 450,000 distinct CDR3 sequences appear in this sample, around a fifth of them only once. The ten largest clones capture roughly 7% of the sample.

The CDR3, from cysteine to phenylalanine, totals 14 residues. The CDR3 DNA has 42 bases and is translated from base 1. V lost 8 bases and J lost 2 bases; the stretch between them is 13 bases long. Per the germline V gene, MDHEN is the CDR1 and SYDVKM is the CDR2. The time point label here, explained by the study, means: persistent/refractory GD, antithyroid drugs over 5 years with positive TRAb. For both TCR sequencing and RNA sequencing, RNA was extracted from PBMCs in TRIzol. The diagnosis of Graves' disease was made according to American Thyroid Association guidelines. Patients were recruited from an endocrinology department in Xi'an, China. Each patient gave around 9.2 milliliters of peripheral blood, collected in an EDTA anticoagulant tube. Ficoll Paque Plus density gradient separation was used to isolate PBMCs, and no further T cell sorting was performed. An Agilent 2100 Bioanalyzer and agarose gel were used to check RNA quality, and a NanoDrop 2000 was used to measure RNA concentration.

Many counts were recorded for this clonotype. Its target antigen remains unknown. Base qualities are not provided; no much larger clone lies one nucleotide away. Specimen: peripheral blood mononuclear cells (PBMCs), collected when the disease was refractory, from a patient treated with antithyroid drugs. Recombination connected TRBV28 to TRBJ1-5; the D gene remains uncertain. The origin of this receptor is a female donor with Graves disease. The base sequence is TGTGCCAGCTCTGGCACTACGGGCAATCAGCCCCAGCATTTT. Its protein reads: CASSGTTGNQPQHF.